One sample yielded the 2 T cell receptor beta chains listed below, sequenced in a study of T cell changes during pregnancy in multiple sclerosis. Here immunoSEQ multiplex PCR was the method, and the copy in TCRdb shows in-frame clones only, minus some. The table shows roughly 100,000 clones, with 85% to 95% occurring only once. The sequencing used peripheral blood, collected after pregnancy. Receptor source: a female donor with multiple sclerosis, enrolled in a pregnancy study.

Comments on this clone: This CDR3 is also generated by other DNA sequences in the sample. The chain links TRBV29-1 to TRBJ2-7; TRBD2 might be the D (7 bases). V shed 6 bases and J shed 2 bases, with 14 bases lying between them. Looked up from germline, CDR1 is SQVTM and CDR2 is ANQGSEA. The CDR3 has 13 amino acids. The CDR3 protein is CSVGGAGTYEQYF. CDR3 DNA sequence: TGCAGCGTGGGGGGGGCTGGCACCTACGAGCAGTACTTC.

The chain recombines TRBV2 with TRBJ2-7, with D tentatively TRBD1 (6 bases). V was pared by 6 bases and J by 7 bases, with 13 bases between. CDR3 length: 12 residues. Germline CDR1 SNHLY, CDR2 FYNNEI. CDR3 sequence reads: CASRIQGPEQYF. The CDR3 nucleotides are TGTGCCAGCAGAATACAGGGACCTGAGCAGTACTTC.